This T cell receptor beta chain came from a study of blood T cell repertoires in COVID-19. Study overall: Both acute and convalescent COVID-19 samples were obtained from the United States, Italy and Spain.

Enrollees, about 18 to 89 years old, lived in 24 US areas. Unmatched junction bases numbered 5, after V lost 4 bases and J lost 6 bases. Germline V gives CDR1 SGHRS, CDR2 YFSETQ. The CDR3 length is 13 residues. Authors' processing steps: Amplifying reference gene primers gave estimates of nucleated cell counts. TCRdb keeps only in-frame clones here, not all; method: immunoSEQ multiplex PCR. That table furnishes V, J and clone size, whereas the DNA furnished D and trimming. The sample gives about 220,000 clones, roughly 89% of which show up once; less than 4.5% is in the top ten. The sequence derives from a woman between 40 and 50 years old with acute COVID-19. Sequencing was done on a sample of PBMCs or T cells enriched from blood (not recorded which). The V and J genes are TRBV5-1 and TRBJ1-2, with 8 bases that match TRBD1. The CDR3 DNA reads TGCGCCAGCAGCCTACAGGGGGTTGATGGCTACACCTTC. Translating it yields CASSLQGVDGYTF.